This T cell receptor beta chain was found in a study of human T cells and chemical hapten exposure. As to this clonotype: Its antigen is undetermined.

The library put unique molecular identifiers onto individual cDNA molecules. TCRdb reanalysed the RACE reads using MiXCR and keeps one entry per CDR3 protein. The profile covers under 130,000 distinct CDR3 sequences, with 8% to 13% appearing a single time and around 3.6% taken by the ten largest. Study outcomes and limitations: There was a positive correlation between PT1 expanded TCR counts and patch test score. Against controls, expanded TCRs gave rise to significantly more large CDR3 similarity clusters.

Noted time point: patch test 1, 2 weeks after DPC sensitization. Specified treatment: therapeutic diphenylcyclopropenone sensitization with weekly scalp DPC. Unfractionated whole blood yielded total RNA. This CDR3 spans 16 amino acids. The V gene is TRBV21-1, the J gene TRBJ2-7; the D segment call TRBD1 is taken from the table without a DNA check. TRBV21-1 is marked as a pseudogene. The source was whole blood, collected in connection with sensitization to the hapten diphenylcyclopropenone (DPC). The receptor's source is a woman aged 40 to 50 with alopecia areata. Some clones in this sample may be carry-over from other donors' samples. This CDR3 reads CASSTEWTGALHEQYF. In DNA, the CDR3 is TGTGCCAGCAGCACAGAATGGACAGGAGCCCTCCACGAGCAGTACTTC.